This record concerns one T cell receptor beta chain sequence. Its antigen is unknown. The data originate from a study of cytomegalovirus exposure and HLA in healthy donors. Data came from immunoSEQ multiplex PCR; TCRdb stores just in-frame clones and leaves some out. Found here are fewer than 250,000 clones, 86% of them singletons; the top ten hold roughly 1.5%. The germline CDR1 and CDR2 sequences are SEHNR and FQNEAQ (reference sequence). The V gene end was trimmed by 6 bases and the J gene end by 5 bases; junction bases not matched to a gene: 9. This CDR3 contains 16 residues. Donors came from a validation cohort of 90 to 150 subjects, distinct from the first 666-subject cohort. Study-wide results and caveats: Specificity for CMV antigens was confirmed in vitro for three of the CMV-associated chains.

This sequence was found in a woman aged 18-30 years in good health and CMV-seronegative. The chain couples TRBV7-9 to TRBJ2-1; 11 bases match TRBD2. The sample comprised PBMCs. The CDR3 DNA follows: TGTGCCAGCAGGTTCGCACTAGCGGGAGAGGACAATGAGCAGTTCTTC. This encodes CASRFALAGEDNEQFF. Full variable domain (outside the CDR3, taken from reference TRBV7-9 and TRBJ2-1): DTGVSQNPRHKITKRGQNVTFRCDPISEHNRLYWYRQTLGQGPEFLTYFQNEAQLEKSRLLSDRFSAERPKGSFSTLEIQRTEQGDSAMYLCASRFALAGEDNEQFFGPGTRLTVL.